A single sample is the source of the 7 T cell receptor beta chains below, sequenced in a study of T-cell memory formation after mild COVID-19. Each CDR3 protein is one row after TCRdb ran MiXCR on the 5' RACE reads. The data hold 550,000 to 700,000 distinct CDR3 sequences, with 17% observed a single time. Sequenced: PBMCs or a T cell subset sorted from them (not recorded which). The receptors were sampled from an adult woman who had mild COVID-19 (a few samples of this study predate the infection). Cell type and time point are not known.

This chain connects TRBV18 to TRBJ1-1; no definite D call. The germline gives CDR1 KGHSH, CDR2 LQKENI. CDR3 length: 14 amino acids. V dropped 3 bases and J dropped 7 bases, with 15 bases sitting between them. The CDR3 DNA sequence: TGTGCCAGCTCACCGACGGAAGGATCTGGTGAAGCTTTCTTT. This sequence encodes CASSPTEGSGEAFF.

The chain recombines TRBV7-9 with TRBJ2-1; 7 bases align to TRBD2. This CDR3 comprises 15 residues. Germline V gene data show CDR1 as SEHNR and CDR2 as FQNEAQ (reference sequence). V gave up 1 base and J gave up 5 bases; unmatched junction bases: 5. CDR3 protein: CASSLDGGRDNEQFF. Here the CDR3 DNA reads TGTGCCAGCAGCTTAGATGGCGGGAGAGACAATGAGCAGTTCTTC.

At least ten counts were recorded for this clonotype. CDR3 sequence: CASHTGTDDPEAFF. CDR3 sequence (DNA): TGTGCCAGCCACACAGGGACTGATGATCCTGAAGCTTTCTTT. This sequence joins TRBV5-6 and TRBJ1-1, with D possibly being TRBD1 (6 bases). Per the germline V gene, CDR1 is SGHDT and CDR2 is YYEEEE. Trimming removed 7 bases at V and 6 bases at J, with 19 bases between. The CDR3 is made up of 14 amino acids.

The CDR3 nucleotides are TGTGCCAGCAGCTTGGACGACAACGCGGGGGAGCTGTTTTTT. Protein sequence: CASSLDDNAGELFF. The genes are TRBV5-5 and TRBJ2-2; D is undetermined. With 0 bases removed from V and 8 bases from J, the gap between germline ends came to 11 bases. The germline V gene has CDR1 SGHKS and CDR2 YYEKEE (reference sequence). The length of the CDR3 is 14 residues.

The V gene is TRBV20-1, the J gene TRBJ1-3; TRBD1 aligns across 10 bases. V was pared by 5 bases and J by 2 bases, with 3 bases of the junction left unmatched. The CDR3 has 14 residues. The germline V gene encodes CDR1 DFQATT and CDR2 SNEGSKA (reference sequence). As DNA, the CDR3 is TGCAGTGCTGGCGACAGGGGGCCTGGAAACACCATATATTTT. This encodes CSAGDRGPGNTIYF.

The V gene is TRBV4-3, the J gene TRBJ2-7, with 8 bases that match TRBD1. Germline CDR1 and CDR2: LGHNA and YSLEER. J gave up 1 base and V 1 base, and 3 bases lay outside the gene matches. The CDR3 runs to 15 residues. In DNA form, the CDR3 reads TGCGCCAGCAGCCAAGGACAGGGGTGGTCCTACGAGCAGTACTTC. Translating it yields CASSQGQGWSYEQYF.

This clonotype occurred many times. The genes are TRBV30 and TRBJ2-1; D is perhaps TRBD1 or TRBD2 (6 bases each). Between the trimmed V and J ends, which lost 2 bases and 6 bases, there was a span of 14 bases. The CDR3 is made up of 14 amino acids. Germline V gene sequence: CDR1 GTSNPN, CDR2 SVGIG (reference sequence). Written as DNA, the CDR3 is TGTGCCTGGAGTCGTCCAGGGGAGGCCAATGAGCAGTTCTTC. This translates into CAWSRPGEANEQFF. Combining the CDR3 with reference TRBV30 and TRBJ2-1 gives the whole variable domain SQTIHQWPATLVQPVGSPLSLECTVEGTSNPNLYWYRQAAGRGLQLLFYSVGIGQISSEVPQNLSASRPQDRQFILSSKKLLLSDSGFYLCAWSRPGEANEQFFGPGTRLTVL.